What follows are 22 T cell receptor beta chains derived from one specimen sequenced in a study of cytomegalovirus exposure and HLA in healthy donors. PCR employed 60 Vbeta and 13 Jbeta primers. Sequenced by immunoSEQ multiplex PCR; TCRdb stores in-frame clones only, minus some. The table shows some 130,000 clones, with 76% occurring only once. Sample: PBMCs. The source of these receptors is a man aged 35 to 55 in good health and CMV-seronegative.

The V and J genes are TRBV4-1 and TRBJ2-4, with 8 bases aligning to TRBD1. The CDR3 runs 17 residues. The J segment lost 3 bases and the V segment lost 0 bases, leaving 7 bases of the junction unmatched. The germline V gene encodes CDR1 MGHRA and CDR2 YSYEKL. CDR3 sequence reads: CASSQEGHGQGKNIQYF. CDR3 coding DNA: TGCGCCAGCAGCCAAGAGGGGCACGGACAGGGCAAAAACATTCAGTACTTC.

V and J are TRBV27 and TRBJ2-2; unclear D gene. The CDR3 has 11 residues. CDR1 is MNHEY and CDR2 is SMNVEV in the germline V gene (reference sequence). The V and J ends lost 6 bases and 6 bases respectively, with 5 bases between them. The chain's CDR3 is CASSSAGELFF. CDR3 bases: TGTGCCAGCAGCTCCGCCGGGGAGCTGTTTTTT.

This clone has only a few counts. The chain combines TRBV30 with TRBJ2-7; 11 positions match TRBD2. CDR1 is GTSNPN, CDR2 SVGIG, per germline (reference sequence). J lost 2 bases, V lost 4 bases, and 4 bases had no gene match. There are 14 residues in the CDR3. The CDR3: CAWNLAGGPYEQYF. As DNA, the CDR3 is TGTGCCTGGAACTTAGCGGGGGGGCCCTACGAGCAGTACTTC.

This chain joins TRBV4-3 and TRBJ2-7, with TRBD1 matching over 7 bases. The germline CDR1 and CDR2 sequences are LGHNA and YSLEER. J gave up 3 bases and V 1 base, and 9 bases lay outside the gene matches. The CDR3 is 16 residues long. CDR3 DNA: TGCGCCAGCAGCCAAGGGACAGGTCGGGGCAACTACGAGCAGTACTTC. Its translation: CASSQGTGRGNYEQYF.

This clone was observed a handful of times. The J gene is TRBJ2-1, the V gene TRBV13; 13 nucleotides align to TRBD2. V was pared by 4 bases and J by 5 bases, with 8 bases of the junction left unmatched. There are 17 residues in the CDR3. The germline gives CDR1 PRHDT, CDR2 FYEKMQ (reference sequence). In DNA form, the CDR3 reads TGTGCCAGCAGCTCTCTGGGACTAGCGGGACTCAACAATGAGCAGTTCTTC. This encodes CASSSLGLAGLNNEQFF.

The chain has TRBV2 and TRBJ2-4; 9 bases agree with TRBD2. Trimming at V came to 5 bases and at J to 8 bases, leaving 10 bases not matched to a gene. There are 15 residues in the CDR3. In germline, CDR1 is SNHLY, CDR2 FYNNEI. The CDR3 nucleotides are TGTGCCAGCAGTCCAAGACTAGCGGTGGGGGACATTCAGTACTTC. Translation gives CASSPRLAVGDIQYF.

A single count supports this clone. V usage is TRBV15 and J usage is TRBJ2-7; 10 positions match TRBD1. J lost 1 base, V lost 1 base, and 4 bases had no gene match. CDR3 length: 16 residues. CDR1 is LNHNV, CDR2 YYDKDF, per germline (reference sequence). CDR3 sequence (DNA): TGTGCCACCAGCAGAGGACAGGGGGCATTATCCTACGAGCAGTACTTC. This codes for CATSRGQGALSYEQYF. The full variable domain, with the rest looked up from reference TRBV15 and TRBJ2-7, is DAMVIQNPRYQVTQFGKPVTLSCSQTLNHNVMYWYQQKSSQAPKLLFHYYDKDFNNEADTPDNFQSRRPNTSFCFLDIRSPGLGDTAMYLCATSRGQGALSYEQYFGPGTRLTVT.

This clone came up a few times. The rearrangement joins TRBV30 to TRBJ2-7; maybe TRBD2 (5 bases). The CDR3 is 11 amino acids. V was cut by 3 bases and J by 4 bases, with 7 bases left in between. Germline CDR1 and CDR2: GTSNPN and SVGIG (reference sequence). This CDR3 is CAWRRGYEQYF. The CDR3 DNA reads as TGTGCCTGGAGACGGGGATACGAGCAGTACTTC.

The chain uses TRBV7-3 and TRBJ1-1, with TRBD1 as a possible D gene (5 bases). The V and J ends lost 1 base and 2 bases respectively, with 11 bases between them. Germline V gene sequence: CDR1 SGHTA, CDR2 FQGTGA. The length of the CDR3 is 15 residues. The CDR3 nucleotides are TGTGCCAGCAGCTTAAATCCGGGACTAAACACTGAAGCTTTCTTT. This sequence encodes CASSLNPGLNTEAFF.

In nucleotides, the CDR3 is TGTGCCAGCAGTTTTAGAAGACTAGCGGGAGGTTTCGGGGAGCAGTACTTC. Its translation is CASSFRRLAGGFGEQYF. J is TRBJ2-7 and V is TRBV28; 13 nucleotides align to TRBD2. CDR3 size: 17 residues. The trim removed 3 bases at V and 7 bases at J, leaving 12 bases unmatched. CDR1 MDHEN and CDR2 SYDVKM come from the germline V gene.

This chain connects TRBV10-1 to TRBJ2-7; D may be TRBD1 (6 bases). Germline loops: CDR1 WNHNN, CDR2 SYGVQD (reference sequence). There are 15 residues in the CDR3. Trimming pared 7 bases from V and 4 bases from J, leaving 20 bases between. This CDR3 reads CASTALAGDPYEQYF. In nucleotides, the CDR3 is TGCGCCAGCACGGCCCTGGCAGGGGATCCATACGAGCAGTACTTC.

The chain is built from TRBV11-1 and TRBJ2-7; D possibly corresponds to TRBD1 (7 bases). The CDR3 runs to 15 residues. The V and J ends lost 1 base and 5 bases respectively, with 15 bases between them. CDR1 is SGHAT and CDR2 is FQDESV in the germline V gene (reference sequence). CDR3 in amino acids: CASSLGMEGAHEQYF. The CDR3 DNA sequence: TGTGCCAGCAGCTTAGGGATGGAGGGGGCCCACGAGCAGTACTTC.

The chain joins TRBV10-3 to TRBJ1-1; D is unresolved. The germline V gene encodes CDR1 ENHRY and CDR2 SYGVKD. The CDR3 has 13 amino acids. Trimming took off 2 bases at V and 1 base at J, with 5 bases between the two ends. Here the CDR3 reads CAISEAANTEAFF. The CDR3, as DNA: TGTGCCATCAGTGAGGCGGCGAACACTGAAGCTTTCTTT.

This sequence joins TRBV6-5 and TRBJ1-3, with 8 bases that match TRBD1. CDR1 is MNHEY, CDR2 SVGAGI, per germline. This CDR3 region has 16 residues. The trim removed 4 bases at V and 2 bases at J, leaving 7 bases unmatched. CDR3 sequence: CASSFTGGVAGNTIYF. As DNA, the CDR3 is TGTGCCAGCAGTTTCACAGGGGGAGTTGCTGGAAACACCATATATTTT.

The CDR3 bases are TGTGCCAGCAGCTGGGGGGGGAGCCACGAGCAGTACTTC. Translating gives CASSWGGSHEQYF. The chain combines TRBV9 with TRBJ2-7; 7 bases are a match to TRBD2. The trim removed 4 bases at V and 5 bases at J, leaving 6 bases unmatched. CDR1 SGDLS and CDR2 YYNGEE come from the germline V gene. The CDR3 is 13 amino acids.

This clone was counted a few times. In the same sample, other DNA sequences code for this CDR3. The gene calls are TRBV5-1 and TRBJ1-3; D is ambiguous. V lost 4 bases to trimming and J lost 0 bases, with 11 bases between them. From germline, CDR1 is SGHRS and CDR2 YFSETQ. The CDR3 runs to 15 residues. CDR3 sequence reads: CASSGRESSGNTIYF. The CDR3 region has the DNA TGCGCCAGCAGCGGGCGGGAGAGCTCTGGAAACACCATATATTTT.

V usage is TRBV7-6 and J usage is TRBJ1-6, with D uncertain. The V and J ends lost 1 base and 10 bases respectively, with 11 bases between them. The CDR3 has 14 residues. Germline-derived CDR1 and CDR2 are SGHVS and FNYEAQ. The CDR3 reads CASSLGTVVSPLHF. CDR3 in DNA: TGTGCCAGCAGCTTAGGTACGGTCGTCTCACCCCTCCACTTT.

The CDR3 sequence: CASSFTGTRETQYF. DNA for the CDR3: TGCGCCAGCAGCTTTACAGGGACCCGAGAGACCCAGTACTTC. V gene TRBV5-1 combines with J gene TRBJ2-5; D is possibly TRBD1 (6 bases). V lost 2 bases to trimming and J lost 4 bases, with 12 bases between them. Germline V gene lookup returns CDR1 SGHRS and CDR2 YFSETQ. CDR3 length: 14 residues.

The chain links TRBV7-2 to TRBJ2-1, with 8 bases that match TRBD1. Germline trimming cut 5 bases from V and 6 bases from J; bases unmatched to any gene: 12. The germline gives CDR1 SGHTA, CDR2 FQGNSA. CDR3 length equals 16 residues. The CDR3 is CASSPETGARGNEQFF. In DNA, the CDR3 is TGTGCCAGCAGCCCAGAGACAGGGGCGCGGGGCAATGAGCAGTTCTTC.

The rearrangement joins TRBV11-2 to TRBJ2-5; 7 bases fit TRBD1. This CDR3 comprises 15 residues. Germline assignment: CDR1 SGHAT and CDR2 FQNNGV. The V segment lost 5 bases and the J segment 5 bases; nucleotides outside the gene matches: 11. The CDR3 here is CASSAYRGGRETQYF. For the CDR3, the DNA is TGTGCCAGCAGCGCCTACAGGGGTGGGCGTGAGACCCAGTACTTC.

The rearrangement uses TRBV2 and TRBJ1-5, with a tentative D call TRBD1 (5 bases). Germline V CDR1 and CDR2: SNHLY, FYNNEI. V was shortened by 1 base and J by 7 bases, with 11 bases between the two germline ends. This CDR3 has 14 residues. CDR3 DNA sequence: TGTGCCAGCAGTGAAGAAGGGGCTGGGCAGCCCCAGCATTTT. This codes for CASSEEGAGQPQHF.

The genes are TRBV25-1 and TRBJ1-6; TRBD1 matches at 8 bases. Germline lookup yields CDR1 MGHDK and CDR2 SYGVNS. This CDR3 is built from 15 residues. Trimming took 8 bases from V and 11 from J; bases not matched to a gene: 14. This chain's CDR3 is CASGPGQARGTPLHF. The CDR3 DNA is TGTGCCAGCGGCCCGGGACAGGCGAGGGGTACACCCCTCCACTTT.